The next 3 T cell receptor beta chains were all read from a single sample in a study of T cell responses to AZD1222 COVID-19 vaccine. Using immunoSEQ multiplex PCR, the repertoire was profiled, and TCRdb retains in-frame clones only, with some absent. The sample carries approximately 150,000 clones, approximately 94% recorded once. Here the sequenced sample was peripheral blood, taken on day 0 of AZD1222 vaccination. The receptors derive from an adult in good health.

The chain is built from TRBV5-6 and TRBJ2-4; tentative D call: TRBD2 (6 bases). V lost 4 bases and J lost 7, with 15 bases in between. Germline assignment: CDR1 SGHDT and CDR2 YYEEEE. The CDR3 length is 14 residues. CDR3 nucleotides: TGTGCCAGCAGCCCGCGTGGAGGGAGTAACATTCAGTACTTC. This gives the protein CASSPRGGSNIQYF.

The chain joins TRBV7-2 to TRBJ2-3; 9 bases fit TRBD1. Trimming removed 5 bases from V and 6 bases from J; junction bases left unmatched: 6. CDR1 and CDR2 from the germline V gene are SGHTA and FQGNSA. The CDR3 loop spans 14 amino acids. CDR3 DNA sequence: TGTGCCAGCAGCCGGGACAGGGCAACCGATACGCAGTATTTT. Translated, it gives CASSRDRATDTQYF.

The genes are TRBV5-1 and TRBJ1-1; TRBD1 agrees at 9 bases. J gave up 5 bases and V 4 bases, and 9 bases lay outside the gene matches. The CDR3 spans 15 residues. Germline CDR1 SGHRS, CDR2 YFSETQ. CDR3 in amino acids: CASSPATGGETEAFF. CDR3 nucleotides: TGCGCCAGCAGCCCCGCGACAGGGGGGGAGACTGAAGCTTTCTTT.